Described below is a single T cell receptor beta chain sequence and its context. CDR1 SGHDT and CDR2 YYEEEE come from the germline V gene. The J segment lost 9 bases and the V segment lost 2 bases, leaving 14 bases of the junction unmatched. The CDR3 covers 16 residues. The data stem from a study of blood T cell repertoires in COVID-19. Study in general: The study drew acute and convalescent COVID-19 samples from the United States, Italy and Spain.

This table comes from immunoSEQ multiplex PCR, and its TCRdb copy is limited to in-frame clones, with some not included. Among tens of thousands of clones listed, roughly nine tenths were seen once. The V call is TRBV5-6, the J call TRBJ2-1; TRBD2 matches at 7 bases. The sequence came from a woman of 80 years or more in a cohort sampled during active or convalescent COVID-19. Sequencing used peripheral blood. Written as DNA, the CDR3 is TGTGCCAGCAGCTTCGCGGGACTATTAAGATCCGCTGAGCAGTTCTTC. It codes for CASSFAGLLRSAEQFF. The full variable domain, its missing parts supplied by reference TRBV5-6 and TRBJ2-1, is DAGVTQSPTHLIKTRGQQVTLRCSPKSGHDTVSWYQQALGQGPQFIFQYYEEEERQRGNFPDRFSGHQFPNYSSELNVNALLLGDSALYLCASSFAGLLRSAEQFFGPGTRLTVL.